The clone carrying this T cell receptor (beta chain) was counted between two and nine times. Its antigen is not identified. The data are from a study of OX40 agonist ivuxolimab in advanced cancers. Whole-study findings and limits: Normalized expansion of T-cell clones was also low for some nonresponders. Among the lowest peripheral clonal expansion occurred in 0.1-3.0 mg/kg partial responders.

Exclusion applied to patients with autoimmune disease history or systemic immunosuppression. The assay was immunoSEQ multiplex PCR, and TCRdb's table has in-frame clones only and misses some. Of just under 20,000 clones in the sample, about 70% were seen once. The sequencing used CD4+ or CD8+ T cells sorted from blood, collected in a trial of the OX40 agonist ivuxolimab. The receptor was derived from an adult with an advanced solid tumor such as melanoma, head and neck, liver or kidney cancer.

The CDR3 region has the DNA TGTGCCACCGAGTTTGGGGGGAAGGCCTACGAGCAGTACTTC. The encoded protein is CATEFGGKAYEQYF. The rearrangement links TRBV28 to TRBJ2-7; possible D gene TRBD2, 6 bases. This CDR3 contains 14 residues. Germline V gene data show CDR1 as MDHEN and CDR2 as SYDVKM. V gave up 10 bases and J gave up 2 bases, with 18 bases separating them.